This T cell receptor (beta chain) originates from a study of blood T cells in healthy people across ages. Sample-barcoded 5' priming and a J-beta primer mix drove a second PCR of 7 to 11 cycles. A template-switch adaptor containing 12 random nucleotides labeled each cDNA molecule. TCRdb independently ran MiXCR on the 5' RACE reads; one entry per CDR3 protein. The sample contains some 700,000 distinct CDR3 sequences, roughly 41% of which appear only once. This clonotype was picked up a small number of times. The antigen is undetermined. Findings and caveats of the study: Any changes in expanded clonotypes were possibly confounded, as donor CMV status remained unknown. It was the long-lived donors that had more naive CD4+ cells and higher diversity than aged donors.

Deletions cut 4 bases from V and 8 bases from J, with 7 bases between. The germline CDR1 and CDR2 sequences are SGDLS and YYNGEE. This CDR3 spans 11 amino acids. The chain combines TRBV9 with TRBJ2-1; D unclear. The source of this sequence is a woman aged 60-70 years in good health. The sequenced material came from blood. The CDR3 reads CASSYEDEQFF. DNA for the CDR3: TGTGCCAGCAGCTATGAGGATGAGCAGTTCTTC. Based on the CDR3 plus reference TRBV9 and TRBJ2-1, the full variable domain is DSGVTQTPKHLITATGQRVTLRCSPRSGDLSVYWYQQSLDQGLQFLIQYYNGEERAKGNILERFSAQQFPDLHSELNLSSLELGDSALYFCASSYEDEQFFGPGTRLTVL.